Listed here are 26 T cell receptor beta chains from one sample, sequenced in a study of CD8 T cells in ankylosing spondylitis. TCRdb re-called the 5' RACE reads through MiXCR, storing one row per CDR3 protein. Of 250,000 or so distinct CDR3 sequences detected, under 30% appear once; the ten largest clones hold 0.6% to 0.75%. Sequencing was carried out using blood, either unsorted or a sorted T cell fraction (not recorded which). The receptors here all came from a male donor with ankylosing spondylitis or in good health (not recorded which).

This clonotype was seen a handful of times. The V gene is TRBV20-1, the J gene TRBJ2-5; D unclear. The CDR3 spans 14 residues. V was pared by 6 bases and J by 1 base, with 15 bases between. Per germline, CDR1 DFQATT and CDR2 SNEGSKA (reference sequence). CDR3: CSAPKSRPQETQYF. CDR3 DNA sequence: TGCAGTGCCCCAAAATCGCGGCCCCAAGAGACCCAGTACTTC.

The chain uses TRBV20-1 and TRBJ1-1, with D possibly being TRBD1 (6 bases). V lost 5 bases and J 4 bases, leaving 14 bases between the germline ends. The CDR3 has 13 residues. Germline CDR1 reads DFQATT; CDR2 reads SNEGSKA (reference sequence). For the CDR3, the DNA is TGCAGTGCTCCTACGGGGGCGGGCACTGAAGCTTTCTTT. It yields the protein CSAPTGAGTEAFF.

This sequence joins TRBV20-1 and TRBJ2-1, with TRBD2 identical over 11 bases. The CDR3 has 15 residues. The J segment lost 6 bases and the V segment lost 1 base, leaving 5 bases of the junction unmatched. Germline V gene data show CDR1 as DFQATT and CDR2 as SNEGSKA (reference sequence). This CDR3 is CSARVLAGGINEQFF. In nucleotides, the CDR3 is TGCAGTGCTAGAGTTCTAGCGGGGGGAATCAATGAGCAGTTCTTC.

This clonotype was detected many times. The chain uses TRBV12-3 or TRBV12-4 and TRBJ2-3, with unresolved D. The CDR3 is 11 residues long. The V end lost 4 bases, the J end lost 7 bases, and 6 bases lay between the germline ends. The CDR3 DNA follows: TGTGCCAGCAGTTGGGGTTATACGCAGTATTTT. It codes for CASSWGYTQYF.

This clonotype was counted a few times. This chain connects TRBV29-1 to TRBJ2-3; a possible D gene is TRBD2 (6 bases). V was shortened by 0 bases and J by 1 base, with 8 bases between the two germline ends. There are 14 residues in the CDR3. CDR1 SQVTM and CDR2 ANQGSEA come from the germline V gene. CDR3 region: CSVEERGGTDTQYF. For the CDR3, the DNA is TGCAGCGTTGAAGAGCGGGGTGGCACAGATACGCAGTATTTT.

The rearrangement uses TRBV5-5 and TRBJ2-2; possible D gene TRBD2, 6 bases. Trimming cost V 5 bases and J 3 bases, with 20 bases left between them. CDR1 and CDR2 from the germline V gene are SGHKS and YYEKEE (reference sequence). CDR3 length equals 17 residues. CDR3 bases: TGTGCCAGCAGTAATGTTGGGAGGAAGGACGACACCGGGGAGCTGTTTTTT. It encodes CASSNVGRKDDTGELFF.

This clonotype has ten or more counts. The rearrangement joins TRBV24-1 to TRBJ2-1; 7 bases map to TRBD2. CDR1 is KGHDR, CDR2 SFDVKD, per germline. The CDR3 length is 18 residues. V shed 3 bases, J shed 0 bases, and the junction held 10 bases outside the gene matches. CDR3 in DNA: TGTGCCACCAGTGATCCCCTCGGGGGGATCAACTCCTACAATGAGCAGTTCTTC. It is translated as CATSDPLGGINSYNEQFF.

This clonotype has more than one count but fewer than ten. The chain employs TRBV29-1 and TRBJ2-7; 9 bases fit TRBD2. V shed 4 bases, J shed 5 bases, and the junction held 6 bases outside the gene matches. The CDR3 runs 13 residues. CDR1 is SQVTM, CDR2 ANQGSEA, per germline. The CDR3 here is CSVALLAGHEQYF. The CDR3 coding sequence is TGCAGCGTTGCCCTACTAGCGGGTCACGAGCAGTACTTC.

This clonotype turned up a few times. The chain links TRBV12-5 to TRBJ2-7; D remains ambiguous. This CDR3 contains 11 residues. Trimming removed 5 bases at V and 3 bases at J, with 5 bases between. Germline values: CDR1 LGHNT, CDR2 FRNRAP. CDR3 protein: CASGLIYEQYF. The CDR3 region has the DNA TGTGCTAGTGGTCTAATCTACGAGCAGTACTTC.

This sequence joins TRBV6-2 or TRBV6-3 and TRBJ2-3, with D tentatively TRBD1 (6 bases). Germline V gene sequence: CDR1 MNHEY, CDR2 SVGEGT. V lost 8 bases, J lost 6 bases, and 15 bases lay in between. This CDR3 comprises 13 residues. CDR3 in amino acids: CASVRDTLDTQYF. The CDR3 bases are TGTGCCAGCGTACGGGACACCCTGGATACGCAGTATTTT.

This clonotype was seen repeatedly, ten times or more. J is TRBJ2-1 and V is TRBV5-1; D is uncertain. The V gene's germline CDR1 is SGHRS and CDR2 YFSETQ. Deletions cut 5 bases from V and 0 bases from J, with 9 bases between. This CDR3 has 14 amino acids. CDR3 bases: TGCGCCAGCAGGGGTCCCAGCTCCTACAATGAGCAGTTCTTC. This sequence encodes CASRGPSSYNEQFF.

CDR3 sequence reads: CASSKETGFNEQYF. The CDR3 DNA reads TGTGCCAGCAGCAAAGAGACGGGGTTCAACGAGCAGTACTTC. This chain connects TRBV27 to TRBJ2-7; D is possibly TRBD2 (5 bases). The CDR3 spans 14 residues. From germline, CDR1 is MNHEY and CDR2 SMNVEV (reference sequence). Trimming pared 6 bases from V and 5 bases from J, leaving 17 bases between.

This clonotype was found many times. The rearrangement uses TRBV29-1 and TRBJ1-1; the D is unclear. Per the germline V gene, CDR1 is SQVTM and CDR2 is ANQGSEA. V was trimmed by 0 bases and J by 0 bases, leaving 8 bases between them. This CDR3 comprises 14 residues. For the CDR3, the DNA is TGCAGCGTTGAAGAGGACGAGGTGAACACTGAAGCTTTCTTT. This translates into CSVEEDEVNTEAFF.

This clonotype was seen repeatedly, ten times or more. V gene TRBV20-1 combines with J gene TRBJ2-5, with D tentatively TRBD2 (6 bases). CDR3 size: 13 residues. The V end was cut by 6 bases, the J end by 0 bases, with 11 bases between. In germline, CDR1 is DFQATT, CDR2 SNEGSKA (reference sequence). CDR3 sequence: CSAQRGNQETQYF. CDR3 coding DNA: TGCAGTGCGCAACGGGGGAACCAAGAGACCCAGTACTTC.

The chain uses TRBV20-1 and TRBJ1-2, with D possibly being TRBD1 (6 bases). The germline V gene encodes CDR1 DFQATT and CDR2 SNEGSKA (reference sequence). V lost 4 bases and J 4 bases, leaving 13 bases between the germline ends. The CDR3 sequence is 13 residues long. CDR3: CSAIQGVGYGYTF. CDR3 coding DNA: TGCAGTGCTATACAGGGAGTAGGCTATGGCTACACCTTC.

The genes are TRBV20-1 and TRBJ1-6; unclear D gene. The CDR3 has 14 residues. The V end lost 1 base, the J end lost 2 bases, and 6 bases lay between the germline ends. Germline CDR1 reads DFQATT; CDR2 reads SNEGSKA (reference sequence). CDR3 sequence reads: CSARGAAYNSPLHF. Here the CDR3 DNA reads TGCAGTGCTAGAGGTGCTGCCTATAATTCACCCCTCCACTTT.

In this sample, this clonotype turned up a few times. The chain links TRBV12-3 or TRBV12-4 to TRBJ2-7, with unresolved D. CDR3 length: 14 residues. V was trimmed by 0 bases and J by 4 bases, leaving 10 bases between them. CDR3 amino acids: CASSLAAVGYEQYF. The CDR3 DNA is TGTGCCAGCAGTTTAGCCGCCGTTGGATACGAGCAGTACTTC.

This clonotype was seen many times. V is TRBV6-1 and J is TRBJ1-3; no firm D call. V lost 2 bases, J lost 0 bases, and 8 bases lay in between. The CDR3 has 15 amino acids. Germline-derived CDR1 and CDR2 are MNHNS and SASEGT. DNA of the CDR3: TGTGCCAGCAGTGAACGATTTTACTCTGGAAACACCATATATTTT. Encoded protein: CASSERFYSGNTIYF.

This clonotype was observed at least ten times. The rearrangement joins TRBV15 to TRBJ1-5; no clear D. The germline V gene encodes CDR1 LNHNV and CDR2 YYDKDF (reference sequence). Trimming removed 2 bases from V and 3 bases from J, with 20 bases in between. The CDR3 runs to 18 residues. CDR3 residues: CATSRSASNLGFNQPQHF. The CDR3 nucleotides are TGTGCCACCAGCAGATCTGCGTCAAACCTGGGATTCAATCAGCCCCAGCATTTT.

V is TRBV4-1 and J is TRBJ1-4, with 11 bases lining up with TRBD1. The CDR3 is 16 amino acids. V lost 1 base to trimming and J lost 5 bases; unmatched junction nucleotides: 3. CDR1 is MGHRA, CDR2 YSYEKL, per germline. CDR3 region: CASSQVWTGGNEKLFF. CDR3 bases: TGCGCCAGCAGCCAAGTCTGGACAGGGGGCAATGAAAAACTGTTTTTT.

This chain uses TRBV20-1 with TRBJ2-5; the D gene is possibly TRBD1 (6 bases). The CDR3 is 16 amino acids. Germline V gives CDR1 DFQATT, CDR2 SNEGSKA (reference sequence). V shed 5 bases and J shed 0 bases, with 19 bases lying between them. The CDR3 sequence is CSAHAKQGIDQETQYF. CDR3 nucleotide sequence: TGCAGTGCTCACGCGAAACAGGGAATCGACCAAGAGACCCAGTACTTC.

The V gene is TRBV20-1, the J gene TRBJ1-1, with 9 bases lining up with TRBD1. CDR3 length: 15 residues. V gave up 0 bases and J gave up 1 base; unmatched junction bases: 3. The germline V gene encodes CDR1 DFQATT and CDR2 SNEGSKA (reference sequence). The CDR3 loop is CSARETQGANTEAFF. Here the CDR3 DNA reads TGCAGTGCTAGAGAAACACAGGGGGCGAACACTGAAGCTTTCTTT.

V usage is TRBV7-3 and J usage is TRBJ2-3, with D perhaps TRBD2 (5 bases). The CDR3 loop spans 15 amino acids. With 2 bases removed from V and 2 bases from J, the gap between germline ends came to 11 bases. Germline V gene sequence: CDR1 SGHTA, CDR2 FQGTGA. CDR3 protein: CASSLYERPTDTQYF. CDR3 coding DNA: TGTGCCAGCAGCTTATACGAGCGGCCCACAGATACGCAGTATTTT.

In its sample, this clonotype was seen many times. V and J are TRBV12-3 or TRBV12-4 and TRBJ2-2; 7 positions agree with TRBD2. The CDR3 runs to 15 residues. Losses at the gene ends were 5 bases for V and 0 bases for J; bases not matched to a gene: 3. The chain's CDR3 is CASSPGLTNTGELFF. In DNA form, the CDR3 reads TGTGCCAGCAGTCCGGGACTAACGAACACCGGGGAGCTGTTTTTT.

The sample holds many counts of this clonotype. This sequence joins TRBV5-6 and TRBJ1-4; D ambiguous. Germline lookup yields CDR1 SGHDT and CDR2 YYEEEE. CDR3 length equals 16 residues. V dropped 4 bases and J dropped 2 bases, with 15 bases sitting between them. CDR3 in amino acids: CASSIGPGRTNEKLFF. The CDR3 DNA is TGTGCCAGCAGCATAGGGCCCGGCAGGACTAATGAAAAACTGTTTTTT.

There are a few counts of this clonotype. The chain links TRBV6-5 to TRBJ1-4, with D maybe TRBD1 (5 bases). The V and J ends lost 4 bases and 8 bases respectively, with 14 bases between them. Germline-derived CDR1 and CDR2 are MNHEY and SVGAGI. There are 14 residues in the CDR3. CDR3 bases: TGTGCCAGCAGTTTTGGGGGATCGGGCGAAAAACTGTTTTTT. This sequence encodes CASSFGGSGEKLFF.